The clone carrying this T cell receptor beta chain was counted at least ten times. Antigen unknown. Stated treatment: skin biopsy from PPD injection site in Mantoux-positive individual. Reverse transcription used DNase-treated unsorted total RNA, aiming for roughly 1 to 1000 ng. An oligonucleotide containing a UMI was ligated to the 3' end of TCR cDNA. These data are taken from a study of naive and memory T cell subsets. Study results and limitations: Tuberculin site TCR excess was interpreted as type IV hypersensitivity infiltration.

The germline gives CDR1 MNHEY, CDR2 SMNVEV (reference sequence). Deletions cut 6 bases from V and 2 bases from J, with 14 bases between. The CDR3 contains 15 residues. Reverse transcription of blood and skin TCR RNA was primed at alpha and beta constant regions. Ligated cDNA underwent four rounds of PCR with nested alpha and beta constant region primers and SP2. TCRdb independently ran MiXCR on the UMI-ligation and nested PCR reads; one entry per CDR3 protein. The table has fewer than 20,000 distinct CDR3 sequences, approximately 9.7% seen once. The source material was skin, sampled from a tuberculin skin test site. The source of this sequence is an adult in good health. The rearrangement joins TRBV27 to TRBJ1-5; a possible D gene is TRBD1 (5 bases). This CDR3 reads CASRSTGTGNQPQHF. The CDR3 bases are TGTGCCAGCAGGAGCACAGGTACCGGCAATCAGCCCCAGCATTTT.